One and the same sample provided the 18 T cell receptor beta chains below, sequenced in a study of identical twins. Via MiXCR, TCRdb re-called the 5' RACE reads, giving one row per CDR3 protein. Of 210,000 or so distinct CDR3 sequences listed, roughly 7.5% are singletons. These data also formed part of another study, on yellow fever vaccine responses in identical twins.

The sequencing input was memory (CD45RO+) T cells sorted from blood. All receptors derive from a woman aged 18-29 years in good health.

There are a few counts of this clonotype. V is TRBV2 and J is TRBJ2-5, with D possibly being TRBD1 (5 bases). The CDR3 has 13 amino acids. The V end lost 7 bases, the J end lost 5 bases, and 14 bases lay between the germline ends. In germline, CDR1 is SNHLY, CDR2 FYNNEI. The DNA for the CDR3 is TGTGCCAGCACAGGGTCCTCAGAGGAGACCCAGTACTTC. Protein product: CASTGSSEETQYF. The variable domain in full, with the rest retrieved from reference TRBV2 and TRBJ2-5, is EPEVTQTPSHQVTQMGQEVILRCVPISNHLYFYWYRQILGQKVEFLVSFYNNEISEKSEIFDDQFSVERPDGSNFTLKIRSTKLEDSAMYFCASTGSSEETQYFGPGTRLLVL.

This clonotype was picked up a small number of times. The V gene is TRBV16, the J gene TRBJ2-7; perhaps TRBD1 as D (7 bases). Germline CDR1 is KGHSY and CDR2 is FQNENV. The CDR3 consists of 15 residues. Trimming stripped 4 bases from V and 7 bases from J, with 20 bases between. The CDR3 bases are TGTGCCAGCAGCCGTCTGACAGGGTCCCGGGAGGAGCAGTACTTC. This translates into CASSRLTGSREEQYF. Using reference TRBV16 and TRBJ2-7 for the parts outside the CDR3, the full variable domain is GEEVAQTPKHLVRGEGQKAKLYCAPIKGHSYVFWYQQVLKNEFKFLISFQNENVFDETGMPKERFSAKCLPNSPCSLEIQATKLEDSAVYFCASSRLTGSREEQYFGPGTRLTVT.

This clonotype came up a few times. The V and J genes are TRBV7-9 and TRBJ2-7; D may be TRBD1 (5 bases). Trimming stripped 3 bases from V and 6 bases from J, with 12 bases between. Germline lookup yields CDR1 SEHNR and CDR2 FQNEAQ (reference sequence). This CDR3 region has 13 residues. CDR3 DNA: TGTGCCAGCAGCTTCCGCTACAGGAGCGAGCAGTACTTC. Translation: CASSFRYRSEQYF.

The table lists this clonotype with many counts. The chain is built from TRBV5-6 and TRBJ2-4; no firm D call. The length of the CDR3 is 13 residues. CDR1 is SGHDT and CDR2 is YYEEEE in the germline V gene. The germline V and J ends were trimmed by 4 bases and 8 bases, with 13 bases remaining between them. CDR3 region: CASSTRIRDIQYF. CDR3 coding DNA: TGTGCCAGCAGCACCCGAATTCGGGACATTCAGTACTTC.

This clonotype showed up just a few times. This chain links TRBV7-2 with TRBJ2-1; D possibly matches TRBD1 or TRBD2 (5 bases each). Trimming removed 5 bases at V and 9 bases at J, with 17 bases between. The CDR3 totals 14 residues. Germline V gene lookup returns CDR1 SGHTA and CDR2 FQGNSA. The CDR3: CASSRGPKSGEQFF. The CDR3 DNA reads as TGTGCCAGCAGCCGGGGCCCTAAGTCTGGTGAGCAGTTCTTC.

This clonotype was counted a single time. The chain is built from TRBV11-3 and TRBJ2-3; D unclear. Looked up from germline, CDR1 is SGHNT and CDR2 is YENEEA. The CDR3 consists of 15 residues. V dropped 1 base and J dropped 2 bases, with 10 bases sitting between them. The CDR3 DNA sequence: TGTGCCAGCAGCTTAGGGGTCGGCTCCACAGATACGCAGTATTTT. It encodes CASSLGVGSTDTQYF.

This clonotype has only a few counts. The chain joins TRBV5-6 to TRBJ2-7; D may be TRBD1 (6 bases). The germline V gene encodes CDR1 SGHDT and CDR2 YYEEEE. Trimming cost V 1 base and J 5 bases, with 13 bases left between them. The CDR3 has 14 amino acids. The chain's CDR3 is CASSLYQGFHEQYF. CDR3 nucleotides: TGTGCCAGCAGCTTGTACCAGGGGTTCCACGAGCAGTACTTC.

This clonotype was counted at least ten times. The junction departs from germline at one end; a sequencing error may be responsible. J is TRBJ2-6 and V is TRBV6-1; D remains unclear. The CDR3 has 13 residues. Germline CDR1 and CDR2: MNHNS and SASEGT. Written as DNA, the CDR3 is TGCGCCAGCAGAGACTCTGGGGCCAACGTCCTGACTTTC. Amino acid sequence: CASRDSGANVLTF.

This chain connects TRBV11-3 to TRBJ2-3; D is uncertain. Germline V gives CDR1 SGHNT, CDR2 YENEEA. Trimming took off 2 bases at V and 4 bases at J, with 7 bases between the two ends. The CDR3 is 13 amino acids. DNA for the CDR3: TGTGCCAGCAGCTTAAGTTCGGCAGATACGCAGTATTTT. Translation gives CASSLSSADTQYF.

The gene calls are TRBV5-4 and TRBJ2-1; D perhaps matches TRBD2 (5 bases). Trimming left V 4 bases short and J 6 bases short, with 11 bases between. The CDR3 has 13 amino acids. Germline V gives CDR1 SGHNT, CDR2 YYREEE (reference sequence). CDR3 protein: CASSTFLANEQFF. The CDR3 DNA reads TGTGCCAGCAGCACCTTTCTAGCCAATGAGCAGTTCTTC.

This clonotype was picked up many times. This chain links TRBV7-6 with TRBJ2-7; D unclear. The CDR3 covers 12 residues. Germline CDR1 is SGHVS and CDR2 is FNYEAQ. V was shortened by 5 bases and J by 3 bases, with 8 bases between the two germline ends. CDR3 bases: TGTGCCAGCAGCGACGACATCTACGAGCAGTACTTC. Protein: CASSDDIYEQYF.

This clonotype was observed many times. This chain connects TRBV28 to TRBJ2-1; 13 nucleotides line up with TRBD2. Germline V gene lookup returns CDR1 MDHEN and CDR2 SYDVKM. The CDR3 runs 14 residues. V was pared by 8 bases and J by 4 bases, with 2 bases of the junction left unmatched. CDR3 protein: CASATSGGYNEQFF. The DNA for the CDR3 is TGTGCCAGCGCGACTAGCGGGGGGTACAATGAGCAGTTCTTC.

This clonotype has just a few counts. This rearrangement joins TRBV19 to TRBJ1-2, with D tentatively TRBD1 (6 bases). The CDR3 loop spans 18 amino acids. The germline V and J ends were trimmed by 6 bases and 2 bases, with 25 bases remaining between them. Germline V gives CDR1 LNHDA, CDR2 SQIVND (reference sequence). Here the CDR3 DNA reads TGTGCCAGTAGCCATACTATTCTCACGGGACAAGGAAACTATGGCTACACCTTC. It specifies CASSHTILTGQGNYGYTF.

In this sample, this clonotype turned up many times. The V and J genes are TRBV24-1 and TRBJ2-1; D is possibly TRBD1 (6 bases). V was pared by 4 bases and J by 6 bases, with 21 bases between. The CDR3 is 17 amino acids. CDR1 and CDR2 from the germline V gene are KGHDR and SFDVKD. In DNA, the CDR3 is TGTGCCACCAGTGACCCGATACAGGGAAGGATGCCCAATGAGCAGTTCTTC. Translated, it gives CATSDPIQGRMPNEQFF.

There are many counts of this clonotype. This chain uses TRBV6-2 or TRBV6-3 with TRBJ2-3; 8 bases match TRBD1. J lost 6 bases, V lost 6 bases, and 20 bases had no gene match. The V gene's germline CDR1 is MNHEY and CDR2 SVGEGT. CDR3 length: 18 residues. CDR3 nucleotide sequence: TGTGCCAGCAGACCGGACAGGGATGCTAGCGCCGCTCTGGATACGCAGTATTTT. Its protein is CASRPDRDASAALDTQYF.

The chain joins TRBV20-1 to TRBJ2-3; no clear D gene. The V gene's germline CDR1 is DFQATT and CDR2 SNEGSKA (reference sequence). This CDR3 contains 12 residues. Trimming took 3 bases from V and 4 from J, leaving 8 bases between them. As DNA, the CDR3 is TGCAGTGCTAGCTTCTACTCAGATACGCAGTATTTT. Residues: CSASFYSDTQYF.

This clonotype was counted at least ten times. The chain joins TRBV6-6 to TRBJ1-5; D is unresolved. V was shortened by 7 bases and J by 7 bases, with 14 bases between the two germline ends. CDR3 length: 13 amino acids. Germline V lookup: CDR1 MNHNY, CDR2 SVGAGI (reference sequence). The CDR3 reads CASNPERRQPQHF. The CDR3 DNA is TGTGCCAGCAACCCAGAGAGACGGCAGCCCCAGCATTTT.

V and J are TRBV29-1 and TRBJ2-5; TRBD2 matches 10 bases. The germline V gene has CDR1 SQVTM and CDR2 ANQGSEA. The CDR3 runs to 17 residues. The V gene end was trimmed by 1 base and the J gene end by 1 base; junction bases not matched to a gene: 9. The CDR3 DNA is TGCAGCGTTGAAGGCTTACTAATAGCGGGGGGCCAAGAGACCCAGTACTTC. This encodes CSVEGLLIAGGQETQYF. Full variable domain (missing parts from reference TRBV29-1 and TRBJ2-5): SAVISQKPSRDICQRGTSLTIQCQVDSQVTMMFWYRQQPGQSLTLIATANQGSEATYESGFVIDKFPISRPNLTFSTLTVSNMSPEDSSIYLCSVEGLLIAGGQETQYFGPGTRLLVL.